The rows below give T cell receptor beta chains drawn from one sample of a study of CD8+CD57+ T cells in acquired aplastic anemia. TCRdb called the reads again in MiXCR, with one record for every CDR3 protein. The data hold some 140,000 distinct CDR3 sequences, with 41% observed a single time. What was sequenced was sorted CD4+, CD8+, or CD8+CD57+ T cells (not recorded which) from PBMCs. These TCRs come from a human donor in good health, serving as a control. Both conserved end residues are part of each CDR3. A D gene is named only where the DNA matches it firmly. Not every row has a clone size; where given, it reads once, few, many or a size class.

d_gene	j_gene	v_gene	abundance	CDR3aa	CDR3nt
.	TRBJ1-3	TRBV6-2/TRBV6-3	.	CASSYSGRLCSGNTIYF	TGTGCCAGCAGTTACTCTGGGAGGCTGTGCTCTGGAAACACCATATATTTT
.	TRBJ1-2	TRBV7-2	many	CASSSTGQSSYGYTF	TGTGCCAGCAGCTCAACAGGACAGTCGTCCTATGGCTACACCTTC
.	TRBJ1-5	TRBV20-1	many	CSAVGAQSDQPQHF	TGCAGTGCCGTCGGGGCGCAGAGCGATCAGCCCCAGCATTTT
.	TRBJ2-7	TRBV18	many	CASSPVANYEQYF	TGTGCCAGCTCACCAGTGGCAAACTACGAGCAGTACTTC
TRBD2	TRBJ2-3	TRBV9	.	CASSLSGGADTQYF	TGTGCCAGCAGCCTCAGCGGGGGAGCAGATACGCAGTATTTT
TRBD1	TRBJ1-5	TRBV19	many	CASSPGGAGNQPQHF	TGTGCCAGTAGTCCAGGGGGCGCAGGCAATCAGCCCCAGCATTTT
.	TRBJ1-6	TRBV6-1	many	CASAMRQADNSPLHF	TGTGCCAGCGCGATGAGACAGGCAGACAATTCACCCCTCCACTTT
TRBD1	TRBJ2-7	TRBV30	many	CAWRGQGILYEQYF	TGTGCCTGGAGGGGACAGGGAATCCTGTACGAGCAGTACTTC
TRBD1	TRBJ2-7	TRBV11-2	.	CASSLPGTGGSYEQYF	TGTGCCAGCAGCTTGCCAGGGACAGGGGGATCCTACGAGCAGTACTTC
.	TRBJ1-5	TRBV19	.	CASSARTAQQPQHF	TGTGCCAGTAGTGCCCGGACAGCACAACAGCCCCAGCATTTT
.	TRBJ2-5	TRBV15	.	CATSREEMRGETQYF	TGTGCCACCAGCAGAGAAGAAATGAGGGGAGAGACCCAGTACTTC
.	TRBJ2-7	TRBV5-1	many	CASSLGHSGTEQYF	TGCGCCAGCAGCTTGGGACATTCCGGAACCGAACAGTACTTC
.	TRBJ1-4	TRBV27	.	CASRHPNEKLFF	TGTGCCAGCAGGCACCCAAATGAAAAACTGTTTTTT
TRBD1	TRBJ1-4	TRBV15	.	CATSRDQGAPEKLFF	TGTGCCACCAGCAGAGATCAGGGGGCCCCCGAAAAACTGTTTTTT
.	TRBJ2-5	TRBV29-1	.	CSVVRRETQYF	TGCAGCGTAGTTCGTAGGGAGACCCAGTACTTC
.	TRBJ1-2	TRBV12-3/TRBV12-4	many	CASNHREGGYTF	TGTGCCAGCAACCACCGGGAGGGAGGCTACACCTTC
TRBD1	TRBJ1-2	TRBV24-1	few	CATSIGGNYGYTF	TGTGCCACCAGTATAGGGGGCAACTATGGCTACACCTTC
.	TRBJ2-7	TRBV29-1	.	CSVLDSRYEQYF	TGCAGCGTCCTGGACTCCCGCTACGAGCAGTACTTC
TRBD1	TRBJ1-1	TRBV2	.	CASSAAGGQNTEAFF	TGTGCCAGCAGTGCCGCAGGGGGTCAGAACACTGAAGCTTTCTTT
.	TRBJ1-1	TRBV15	.	CATSRDWTAGEAFF	TGTGCCACCAGCAGAGACTGGACGGCCGGTGAAGCTTTCTTT
.	TRBJ2-1	TRBV20-1	many	CSARLGGNYNEQFF	TGCAGTGCTAGGCTCGGCGGGAACTACAATGAGCAGTTCTTC
.	TRBJ2-6	TRBV19	.	CASSNGAGTGANVLTF	TGTGCCAGTAGTAATGGGGCGGGGACTGGGGCCAACGTCCTGACTTTC
.	TRBJ2-7	TRBV29-1	.	CSVPNPGTGYEQYF	TGCAGCGTCCCTAACCCCGGGACTGGCTACGAGCAGTACTTC
.	TRBJ2-5	TRBV20-1	many	CSASKGRKETQYF	TGCAGTGCTAGCAAAGGTAGAAAAGAGACCCAGTACTTC
.	TRBJ1-5	TRBV11-2	.	CASSPTGTDSNQPQHF	TGTGCCAGCAGCCCCACCGGCACAGATAGCAATCAGCCCCAGCATTTT
.	TRBJ1-2	TRBV2	once	CASSEGAGGYTF	TGTGCCAGCAGTGAAGGAGCGGGAGGCTACACCTTC
.	TRBJ1-1	TRBV7-8	.	CASSPFRVGTEALF	TGTGCCAGCAGCCCATTCCGGGTTGGCACTGAAGCTCTCTTT
TRBD1	TRBJ1-5	TRBV11-2	few	CASSQERGTGPQPQHF	TGTGCCAGCAGCCAAGAAAGAGGGACAGGTCCCCAGCCCCAGCATTTT
TRBD2	TRBJ2-7	TRBV10-2	once	CASRGGLANYEQYF	TGCGCCAGCAGGGGCGGACTAGCGAATTACGAGCAGTACTTC